These 10 T cell receptor beta chains were sequenced from one sample in a study of T cell repertoires in cytomegalovirus infection. Their specific antigens are unknown. One entry per CDR3 protein, called by TCRdb with MiXCR from the reads. This sample carries approximately 1,000,000 distinct CDR3 sequences, 30% to 40% of them seen once, and the ten largest clones take roughly 12%. The sequencing used cultured CD8+ T cells from PBMCs, collected from culture after CMV antigen stimulation. Source of these receptors: a human donor in good health (CMV status not recorded). Some clones in this sample may be carry-over from other donors' samples.

This chain joins TRBV4-1 and TRBJ1-5; D remains unclear. Germline CDR1 MGHRA, CDR2 YSYEKL. The CDR3 consists of 15 residues. Trimming took 0 bases from V and 2 from J, leaving 8 bases between them. CDR3 protein: CASSQDWFGNQPQHF. The CDR3 nucleotides are TGCGCCAGCAGCCAAGATTGGTTCGGCAATCAGCCCCAGCATTTT.

This clonotype was counted a few times. The chain couples TRBV12-3 or TRBV12-4 to TRBJ1-5; D unresolved. V lost 3 bases and J 0 bases, leaving 12 bases between the germline ends. The CDR3 sequence is 16 residues long. As DNA, the CDR3 is TGTGCCAGCAGTTTTTCTACTGGAAATAGCAATCAGCCCCAGCATTTT. Its translation is CASSFSTGNSNQPQHF.

V and J are TRBV29-1 and TRBJ2-3; D not resolved. Trimming took 0 bases from V and 0 from J, leaving 7 bases between them. The CDR3 totals 14 residues. The germline gives CDR1 SQVTM, CDR2 ANQGSEA. In nucleotides, the CDR3 is TGCAGCGTTGAAGAGGGCAGAAGCACAGATACGCAGTATTTT. Translation: CSVEEGRSTDTQYF.

V usage is TRBV7-8 and J usage is TRBJ2-2; TRBD1 agrees at 9 bases. Looked up from germline, CDR1 is SGHVS and CDR2 is FQNEAQ. The CDR3 covers 14 residues. After removal of 3 bases from V and 9 bases from J, the junction contained 5 bases not matched to a gene. The CDR3, as DNA: TGTGCCAGCAGCTTCTGGACAGGGGAGCGGGAGCTGTTTTTT. Encoded protein: CASSFWTGERELFF.

The V and J genes are TRBV6-2 or TRBV6-3 and TRBJ2-7; the D gene is possibly TRBD2 (5 bases). V lost 6 bases and J lost 5, with 17 bases in between. Germline values: CDR1 MNHEY, CDR2 SVGEGT. This CDR3 has 14 amino acids. The CDR3: CASRLFRPEDEQYV. Written as DNA, the CDR3 is TGTGCCAGCAGACTCTTTCGCCCGGAGGACGAGCAGTACGTC.

This clonotype was counted only a few times. The rearrangement links TRBV27 to TRBJ1-5; tentatively, D is TRBD1 (6 bases). V was pared by 4 bases and J by 1 base, with 17 bases between. In germline, CDR1 is MNHEY, CDR2 SMNVEV (reference sequence). The CDR3 loop spans 17 amino acids. The DNA for the CDR3 is TGTGCCAGCAGTTCCCTCAAGGGGGTAGGGAGCAATCAGCCCCAGCATTTT. This gives the protein CASSSLKGVGSNQPQHF.

This clonotype was counted a few times. V usage is TRBV20-1 and J usage is TRBJ2-7, with D possibly being TRBD1 (5 bases). Germline lookup yields CDR1 DFQATT and CDR2 SNEGSKA (reference sequence). The CDR3 extends over 16 amino acids. V lost 1 base and J 4 bases, leaving 20 bases between the germline ends. The CDR3 region is CSARAPDSALVYEQYF. The CDR3 nucleotides are TGCAGTGCTAGAGCTCCTGACAGCGCCCTGGTATACGAGCAGTACTTC.

V is TRBV5-6 and J is TRBJ2-1; TRBD1 might be the D (6 bases). CDR1 and CDR2 (germline): SGHDT, YYEEEE. Trimming left V 3 bases short and J 3 bases short, with 13 bases between. This CDR3 comprises 15 residues. For the CDR3, the DNA is TGTGCCAGCAGCTGGGCCCTGGACAGCTACAATGAGCAGTTCTTC. Residues: CASSWALDSYNEQFF.

The chain combines TRBV20-1 with TRBJ2-1, with D possibly matching TRBD1 (6 bases). V lost 0 bases, J lost 5 bases, and 17 bases lay in between. The CDR3 loop spans 16 amino acids. Germline loops: CDR1 DFQATT, CDR2 SNEGSKA (reference sequence). The CDR3, as DNA: TGCAGTGCTAGAGATGACAGGCTTTCTTTCCACAATGAGCAGTTCTTC. It codes for CSARDDRLSFHNEQFF.

This clonotype appeared a single time. V usage is TRBV29-1 and J usage is TRBJ1-2; 10 bases align to TRBD1. The CDR3 is 13 residues long. Germline V CDR1 and CDR2: SQVTM, ANQGSEA. V lost 6 bases to trimming and J lost 2 bases; unmatched junction nucleotides: 3. CDR3 residues: CSVEGQGNYGYTF. The CDR3 nucleotides read TGCAGCGTCGAGGGACAGGGGAACTATGGCTACACCTTC.